The TCR beta chain under discussion was sequenced for a study of blood T cell repertoires in COVID-19 (dated by TCRdb to 2020 to 2021). Looking at the study overall: Samples from collaborators originated in the United States, Italy and Spain and spanned both the acute and convalescent phases of COVID-19. The repertoires were released in a freely available public database meant as a resource for research on the immune response to SARS-CoV-2. Samples were obtained from the ongoing ImmuneRACE study (first 160 participants) and from 950 to 1,500 subjects provided by 6 global collaborators. A de-identified subject ID, COVID-19 status, age in years and sex were almost always included in the sample metadata. The material from the prospective study consisted of cDNA or gDNA derived from T cells, B-cell-depleted T cells, or PBMCs. The dataset comprised deeply sampled blood TCRbeta repertoires from subjects exposed to, actively infected with, or recovered from COVID-19. Where available, HLA class I and class II types were taken from metadata supplied by the sample provider and were not determined by assay-based typing.

TCRbeta CDR3 regions were amplified from genomic DNA by means of the immunoSEQ Assay, a bias-controlled multiplex PCR. As for how the authors treated the data: The number of nucleated cells in each sample was estimated from the amplification of reference gene primers within the assay. Sequence reads were collapsed and filtered to measure the absolute abundance of every unique TCRbeta CDR3 rearrangement. Productive Simpson clonality was computed per sample as the square root of Simpson's diversity index over productive rearrangements. TCRdb mirrors the immuneACCESS table, restricted to in-frame sequences. Some clones are absent from its copies; in checked studies, under half trace to an unresolved V gene, and the reason for the others is unknown. V and J calls and clone size are given by that table; D and trimming were obtained from the DNA. For this sample the table gives more than 350,000 clones, of which around 89% were detected only once. The ten largest clones capture 1% of the sample.

The CDR3 goes from the cysteine to the phenylalanine over 16 residues. Only CDR3 DNA is held: 48 bases, read in frame from base 1. Deletion took 4 bases off V and 7 bases off J, with a span of 19 bases between the germline ends. The germline V gene supplies CDR1 KGHDR and CDR2 SFDVKD. Enrolling through a virtual design, the prospective study's participants ranged in age from roughly 18 to 90 years and lived across 20 to 25 United States geographic areas. Cohort assignment in the prospective study relied on participant-reported clinical history from a screening survey and a study questionnaire. Recovered participants in ImmuneRACE Cohort 3 were defined as having two consecutive negative NP/OP PCR tests, clearance from a healthcare professional, or resolution of symptoms. Mobile phlebotomists in the prospective study collected whole blood, serum and a nasopharyngeal or oropharyngeal swab from every participant. Over an approximately 2-month period, participants in the prospective study had the option of providing additional blood draws and questionnaires. Before DNA extraction, blood samples from the prospective study were shipped at room temperature or frozen.

Here is what the overall study found, with its caveats: Clinical and demographic metadata were provided uncurated, with the amount varying by source and participant.

This clone was seen a single time. The antigen it recognizes is unknown. No quality values exist for individual bases; no much larger clone is one base distant. This clonotype originated in a young man who had recovered from COVID-19. The receptor chain draws on TRBV24-1 and TRBJ2-1, and TRBD2 may be the D gene, going by 5 matching bases. Sequencing input: PBMCs or T cells enriched from blood (not recorded which). The DNA sequence is TGTGCCACCAGTGACGGCCGGGGTAACGTTGGTAATGAGCAGTTCTTC. Its translation is CATSDGRGNVGNEQFF.